Below are 31 T cell receptor beta chains sequenced from a single sample in a study of blood T cell repertoires in COVID-19. Libraries were prepared by immunoSEQ multiplex PCR; TCRdb keeps only in-frame clonotypes and omits some of them. Of a few hundred thousand clones listed, approximately 83% are singletons. The sample consisted of PBMCs or T cells enriched from blood (not recorded which). The receptors shown here come from a woman between 40 and 55 years old with acute COVID-19.

This clone was recorded only once. The rearrangement joins TRBV6-5 to TRBJ2-7, with D possibly TRBD2 on 6 matching bases. Germline CDR1 MNHEY, CDR2 SVGAGI. CDR3 length: 12 amino acids. V was trimmed by 8 bases and J by 4 bases, leaving 12 bases between them. CDR3 nucleotide sequence: TGTGCCAGCTCCGGGAGCCTATACGAGCAGTACTTC. This codes for CASSGSLYEQYF.

The genes are TRBV5-1 and TRBJ2-7; D might be TRBD2 (5 bases). The germline gives CDR1 SGHRS, CDR2 YFSETQ. The V end was cut by 0 bases, the J end by 4 bases, with 11 bases between. This CDR3 has 14 residues. CDR3 sequence (DNA): TGCGCCAGCAGCTTGGAGAGGACTTTATACGAGCAGTACTTC. Its protein product is CASSLERTLYEQYF.

J is TRBJ2-1 and V is TRBV11-2, with a possible D match to TRBD1 (5 bases). The CDR3 loop spans 12 amino acids. Trimming stripped 5 bases from V and 6 bases from J, with 8 bases between. CDR1 SGHAT and CDR2 FQNNGV come from the germline V gene. The CDR3 loop reads CASSHDSNEQFF. DNA for the CDR3: TGTGCCAGCAGCCACGACAGCAATGAGCAGTTCTTC.

This clone was seen only a few times. The gene calls are TRBV7-2 and TRBJ1-1; 7 nucleotides match TRBD1. The CDR3 spans 16 residues. The germline gives CDR1 SGHTA, CDR2 FQGNSA. V lost 6 bases, J lost 0 bases, and 10 bases stayed unmatched. The CDR3 DNA is TGTGCCAGCAGGGACCAGGGGGTTTCGGTGAACACTGAAGCTTTCTTT. As protein: CASRDQGVSVNTEAFF. The whole variable domain, filled in from reference TRBV7-2 and TRBJ1-1, reads GAGVSQSPSNKVTEKGKDVELRCDPISGHTALYWYRQSLGQGLEFLIYFQGNSAPDKSGLPSDRFSAERTGGSVSTLTIQRTQQEDSAVYLCASRDQGVSVNTEAFFGQGTRLTVV.

Written as DNA, the CDR3 is TGTGCCAGCAGCTACGCGGGGGGGCTGGCAGATACGCAGTATTTT. It is translated as CASSYAGGLADTQYF. This chain uses TRBV7-2 with TRBJ2-3; TRBD2 matches at 9 bases. This CDR3 is 15 amino acids long. Germline V gene lookup returns CDR1 SGHTA and CDR2 FQGNSA. Trimming removed 4 bases from V and 4 bases from J; junction bases left unmatched: 6.

Comments on this clone: Other DNA sequences within the sample encode an identical CDR3. The CDR3 loop is CASSINPRGNEQFF. The CDR3 DNA sequence: TGTGCCAGTAGTATAAATCCACGGGGCAATGAGCAGTTCTTC. The V gene is TRBV19, the J gene TRBJ2-1; D possibly corresponds to TRBD2 (5 bases). CDR1 is LNHDA and CDR2 is SQIVND in the germline V gene (reference sequence). The CDR3 extends over 14 amino acids. V lost 2 bases to trimming and J lost 6 bases, with 11 bases between them.

This clone was observed a few times. The chain uses TRBV7-2 and TRBJ1-3, with 8 bases aligning to TRBD1. Germline assignment: CDR1 SGHTA and CDR2 FQGNSA. Trimming took 4 bases from V and 2 from J; bases not matched to a gene: 4. This CDR3 comprises 15 residues. This chain's CDR3 is CASSSTGEAGNTIYF. The CDR3 DNA follows: TGTGCCAGCAGCTCGACAGGGGAAGCTGGAAACACCATATATTTT.

This clone was seen more than once but under ten times. The chain carries TRBV7-3 and TRBJ1-3, with 10 nucleotides matching TRBD1. J gave up 8 bases and V 4 bases, and 8 bases lay outside the gene matches. Germline loops: CDR1 SGHTA, CDR2 FQGTGA. The CDR3 runs 15 residues. CDR3 amino acids: CASSSTGGAMDTIYF. For the CDR3, the DNA is TGTGCCAGCAGCTCGACAGGGGGCGCGATGGACACCATATATTTT.

This CDR3 reads CASSEADRDSYEQYF. DNA for the CDR3: TGTGCCAGCAGTGAAGCGGACAGGGACTCCTACGAGCAGTACTTC. The chain uses TRBV2 and TRBJ2-7; 8 nucleotides agree with TRBD1. The CDR3 consists of 15 residues. V trimming: 0 bases; J trimming: 0 bases; junction bases outside the gene matches: 1. Per the germline V gene, CDR1 is SNHLY and CDR2 is FYNNEI. The variable domain in full, with the rest retrieved from reference TRBV2 and TRBJ2-7, is EPEVTQTPSHQVTQMGQEVILRCVPISNHLYFYWYRQILGQKVEFLVSFYNNEISEKSEIFDDQFSVERPDGSNFTLKIRSTKLEDSAMYFCASSEADRDSYEQYFGPGTRLTVT.

The table lists this clone with a few counts. The J gene is TRBJ2-5, the V gene TRBV10-1; unclear D gene. The CDR3 consists of 12 residues. Trimming removed 2 bases from V and 5 bases from J, with 6 bases in between. Germline CDR1 WNHNN, CDR2 SYGVQD (reference sequence). CDR3 nucleotide sequence: TGCGCCAGCAGTGAGGACGGGGAGACCCAGTACTTC. Protein: CASSEDGETQYF.

The chain is built from TRBV19 and TRBJ1-5, with TRBD1 matching 7 bases. Losses at the gene ends were 7 bases for V and 0 bases for J; bases not matched to a gene: 6. Germline CDR1 reads LNHDA; CDR2 reads SQIVND (reference sequence). The CDR3 is made up of 15 amino acids. CDR3 bases: TGTGCCAGTAAGGGACAGACAAATAGCAATCAGCCCCAGCATTTT. This encodes CASKGQTNSNQPQHF.

The rearrangement links TRBV7-8 to TRBJ2-1; the match to TRBD2 covers 11 bases. Germline CDR1 is SGHVS and CDR2 is FQNEAQ. The CDR3 is 16 residues long. Trimming took 5 bases from V and 6 from J; bases not matched to a gene: 9. CDR3 loop: CASSQLAGGSANEQFF. The CDR3 region has the DNA TGTGCCAGCAGCCAGCTAGCGGGAGGTTCTGCCAATGAGCAGTTCTTC.

The chain links TRBV5-1 to TRBJ2-2; D call uncertain. With 0 bases removed from V and 3 bases from J, the gap between germline ends came to 6 bases. This CDR3 contains 14 residues. Germline assignment: CDR1 SGHRS and CDR2 YFSETQ. CDR3 DNA: TGCGCCAGCAGCTTGGCGTTAGACACCGGGGAGCTGTTTTTT. It is translated as CASSLALDTGELFF.

The V gene is TRBV15, the J gene TRBJ1-3; 9 bases map to TRBD1. The CDR3 is 16 amino acids. CDR1 is LNHNV, CDR2 YYDKDF, per germline (reference sequence). The V and J ends lost 3 bases and 6 bases, in that order; junction bases with no gene match: 9. The CDR3 here is CATSRQLQGALNTIYF. CDR3 nucleotide sequence: TGTGCCACCAGCAGGCAATTACAGGGGGCGTTAAACACCATATATTTT.

V and J are TRBV2 and TRBJ2-1, with 7 bases identical to TRBD1. Per germline, CDR1 SNHLY and CDR2 FYNNEI. The CDR3 has 17 residues. Losses at the gene ends were 6 bases for V and 0 bases for J; bases not matched to a gene: 11. CDR3 sequence reads: CASRDPTRGSSYNEQFF. In DNA form, the CDR3 reads TGTGCCAGCAGAGATCCTACCAGGGGGAGCTCCTACAATGAGCAGTTCTTC.

This clone appeared once. This rearrangement joins TRBV19 to TRBJ2-2; D perhaps matches TRBD2 (5 bases). The length of the CDR3 is 16 residues. V was pared by 3 bases and J by 4 bases, with 15 bases between. The germline V gene encodes CDR1 LNHDA and CDR2 SQIVND (reference sequence). CDR3 in amino acids: CASSMGRGGSTGELFF. In nucleotides, the CDR3 is TGTGCCAGTAGTATGGGCCGTGGTGGGAGCACCGGGGAGCTGTTTTTT. The full variable domain, completed using reference TRBV19 and TRBJ2-2, is DGGITQSPKYLFRKEGQNVTLSCEQNLNHDAMYWYRQDPGQGLRLIYYSQIVNDFQKGDIAEGYSVSREKKESFPLTVTSAQKNPTAFYLCASSMGRGGSTGELFFGEGSRLTVL.

The chain is built from TRBV24-1 and TRBJ1-5; D is unresolved. Germline CDR1 and CDR2: KGHDR and SFDVKD. The CDR3 extends over 14 amino acids. The ends were cut back, 5 bases at V and 0 bases at J, with 7 bases in the middle. CDR3 bases: TGTGCCACCAGTGCGAGTTATAGCAATCAGCCCCAGCATTTT. Encoded protein: CATSASYSNQPQHF.

This chain uses TRBV29-1 with TRBJ1-1, with D possibly matching TRBD1 (6 bases). CDR1 and CDR2 from the germline V gene are SQVTM and ANQGSEA. The CDR3 is made up of 13 amino acids. Trimming stripped 5 bases from V and 2 bases from J, with 12 bases between. CDR3 bases: TGCAGCGTTATCCAGGGGCAAAACACTGAAGCTTTCTTT. It yields the protein CSVIQGQNTEAFF.

V is TRBV10-1 and J is TRBJ1-1; D is unresolved. CDR3 size: 13 residues. The V end was cut by 0 bases, the J end by 1 base, with 3 bases between. Germline V gene sequence: CDR1 WNHNN, CDR2 SYGVQD (reference sequence). In DNA form, the CDR3 reads TGCGCCAGCAGTGAGTCCAGGAACACTGAAGCTTTCTTT. Amino acids: CASSESRNTEAFF.

The chain carries TRBV5-4 and TRBJ2-7, with D tentatively TRBD2 (5 bases). With 2 bases removed from V and 1 base from J, the gap between germline ends came to 13 bases. Germline CDR1 is SGHNT and CDR2 is YYREEE (reference sequence). The CDR3 runs to 15 residues. CDR3: CASSFNGVSSYEQYF. CDR3 nucleotide sequence: TGTGCCAGCAGCTTTAACGGGGTCTCTTCCTACGAGCAGTACTTC.

The chain carries TRBV19 and TRBJ1-2, with D possibly matching TRBD1 (6 bases). Germline V gene sequence: CDR1 LNHDA, CDR2 SQIVND (reference sequence). Trimming pared 7 bases from V and 4 bases from J, leaving 22 bases between. The CDR3 is 16 residues long. The CDR3 protein is CASTHQGAGGPYGYTF. The DNA of the CDR3 is TGTGCCAGTACTCATCAAGGCGCGGGGGGGCCCTATGGCTACACCTTC.

CDR3 region: CASSQAPLRRGGLHEQFF. The CDR3, as DNA: TGCGCCAGCAGCCAGGCCCCCCTGAGGCGGGGGGGCCTCCATGAGCAGTTCTTC. The rearrangement uses TRBV4-3 and TRBJ2-1, with TRBD2 matching 9 bases. With V trimmed by 3 bases and J by 8 bases, 17 bases remained unmatched. Per germline, CDR1 LGHNA and CDR2 YSLEER. The CDR3 is 18 amino acids.

The chain is built from TRBV6-1 and TRBJ1-3; D remains unclear. CDR1 MNHNS and CDR2 SASEGT come from the germline V gene. V was pared by 3 bases and J by 5 bases, with 8 bases between. This CDR3 is built from 13 residues. Written as DNA, the CDR3 is TGTGCCAGCAGTGAGGGCAGTAGAAACACCATATATTTT. As protein: CASSEGSRNTIYF.

V gene TRBV18 combines with J gene TRBJ1-3, with D perhaps TRBD1 (6 bases). V lost 3 bases to trimming and J lost 1 base, with 16 bases between them. The CDR3 is made up of 17 amino acids. Germline V gene data show CDR1 as KGHSH and CDR2 as LQKENI. The chain's CDR3 is CASSPGLGAMSGNTIYF. As DNA, the CDR3 is TGTGCCAGCTCACCGGGGCTGGGGGCGATGTCTGGAAACACCATATATTTT.

The V call is TRBV7-9, the J call TRBJ2-3, with 7 bases identical to TRBD2. The CDR3 spans 14 residues. V trimming: 6 bases; J trimming: 0 bases; junction bases outside the gene matches: 3. Per the germline V gene, CDR1 is SEHNR and CDR2 is FQNEAQ (reference sequence). The CDR3 spells CASRRLASTDTQYF. CDR3 sequence (DNA): TGTGCCAGCAGGCGACTAGCTAGCACAGATACGCAGTATTTT.

This clone was recorded many times. Written as DNA, the CDR3 is TGTGCCAGCAGCTTAGGAAGACTAGTTAACGCTGAGACCCAGTACTTC. Protein sequence: CASSLGRLVNAETQYF. The chain uses TRBV7-7 and TRBJ2-5; TRBD2 is a possible D gene (6 bases). The V end lost 1 base, the J end lost 5 bases, and 17 bases lay between the germline ends. Germline assignment: CDR1 SSHAT and CDR2 FNYEAQ (reference sequence). The CDR3 has 16 residues.

This chain connects TRBV6-5 to TRBJ1-1; TRBD1 is a possible D gene (6 bases). Trimming removed 5 bases from V and 5 bases from J, with 12 bases in between. CDR3 length equals 13 residues. CDR1 and CDR2 (germline): MNHEY, SVGAGI. CDR3 in DNA: TGTGCCAGCAGTCATACAGGGATTACTGAAGCTTTCTTT. It encodes CASSHTGITEAFF.

The gene calls are TRBV5-1 and TRBJ2-3, with D possibly being TRBD1 (5 bases). The CDR3 sequence is 13 residues long. The V and J ends lost 2 bases and 5 bases respectively, with 9 bases between them. Germline CDR1 reads SGHRS; CDR2 reads YFSETQ. CDR3 protein: CASSFPQGDTQYF. DNA of the CDR3: TGCGCCAGCAGCTTCCCGCAGGGAGATACGCAGTATTTT. The full variable domain, completed using reference TRBV5-1 and TRBJ2-3, is KAGVTQTPRYLIKTRGQQVTLSCSPISGHRSVSWYQQTPGQGLQFLFEYFSETQRNKGNFPGRFSGRQFSNSRSEMNVSTLELGDSALYLCASSFPQGDTQYFGPGTRLTVL.

The chain combines TRBV19 with TRBJ1-4, with D possibly being TRBD1 (5 bases). Germline lookup yields CDR1 LNHDA and CDR2 SQIVND (reference sequence). CDR3 length equals 13 residues. Here the CDR3 reads CATGRRGNEKLFF. CDR3 nucleotide sequence: TGTGCTACCGGCCGGAGGGGCAATGAAAAACTGTTTTTT.

The chain is built from TRBV11-3 and TRBJ2-3, with 9 bases that match TRBD2. The CDR3 totals 16 residues. Per germline, CDR1 SGHNT and CDR2 YENEEA. The junction had 7 bases not matched to a gene; V was cut back by 0 bases and J by 6 bases. This CDR3 reads CASSLDPSGGLDTQYF. Written as DNA, the CDR3 is TGTGCCAGCAGCTTAGATCCCAGCGGGGGGCTCGATACGCAGTATTTT.

J is TRBJ2-1 and V is TRBV9; TRBD2 agrees at 14 bases. Trimming removed 2 bases from V and 8 bases from J; junction bases left unmatched: 3. Germline CDR1 reads SGDLS; CDR2 reads YYNGEE. The CDR3 contains 15 residues. CDR3 amino acids: CASSVGLAGVDEQFF. The CDR3 DNA is TGTGCCAGCAGCGTGGGACTAGCGGGGGTCGATGAGCAGTTCTTC.